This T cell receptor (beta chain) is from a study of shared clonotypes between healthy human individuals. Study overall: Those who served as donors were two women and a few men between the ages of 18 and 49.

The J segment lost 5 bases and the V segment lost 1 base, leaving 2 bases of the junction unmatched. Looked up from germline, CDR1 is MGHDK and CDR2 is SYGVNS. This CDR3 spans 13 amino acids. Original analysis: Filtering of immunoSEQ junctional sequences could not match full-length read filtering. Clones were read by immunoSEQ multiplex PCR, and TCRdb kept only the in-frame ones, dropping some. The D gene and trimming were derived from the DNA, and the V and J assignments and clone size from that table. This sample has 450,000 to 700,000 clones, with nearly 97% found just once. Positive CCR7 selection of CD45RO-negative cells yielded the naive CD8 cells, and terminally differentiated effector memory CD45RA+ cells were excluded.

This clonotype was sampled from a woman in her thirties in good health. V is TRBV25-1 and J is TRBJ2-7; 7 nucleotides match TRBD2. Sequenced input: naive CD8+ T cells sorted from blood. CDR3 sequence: CASSELGRDEQYF. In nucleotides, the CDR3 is TGTGCCAGCAGTGAATTAGGGAGGGACGAGCAGTACTTC.